The 26 T cell receptor beta chains listed next were all sequenced from one sample in a study of blood T cell repertoires in COVID-19. The data were produced by immunoSEQ multiplex PCR, yet TCRdb's version contains in-frame clones alone and is incomplete. The table lists some 80,000 clones, about four fifths of them singletons. The material sequenced was peripheral blood. These receptors all come from a woman aged 40-49 years with active or convalescent COVID-19.

The rearrangement links TRBV24-1 to TRBJ1-5; perhaps TRBD1 as D (6 bases). Germline V gene lookup returns CDR1 KGHDR and CDR2 SFDVKD. Trimming removed 4 bases at V and 2 bases at J, with 14 bases between. The CDR3 extends over 16 amino acids. The CDR3 DNA reads as TGTGCCACCAGTGACCCAGCCAGGGGAGGCAATCAGCCCCAGCATTTT. This gives the protein CATSDPARGGNQPQHF.

The J gene is TRBJ1-1, the V gene TRBV5-1, with D perhaps TRBD1 (6 bases). Germline V gives CDR1 SGHRS, CDR2 YFSETQ. V was pared by 3 bases and J by 9 bases, with 15 bases between. The CDR3 is 13 residues long. CDR3 sequence (DNA): TGCGCCAGCAGCTCCGGACAGCGAACAAAAGCTTTCTTT. It yields the protein CASSSGQRTKAFF.

The rearrangement links TRBV7-2 to TRBJ2-3; 11 bases match TRBD2. With V trimmed by 1 base and J by 3 bases, 12 bases remained unmatched. From germline, CDR1 is SGHTA and CDR2 FQGNSA. CDR3 length equals 19 residues. The CDR3 loop reads CASSLVSSGRWGVTDTQYF. CDR3 DNA sequence: TGTGCCAGCAGCTTAGTTTCTAGCGGGAGGTGGGGTGTGACAGATACGCAGTATTTT.

The V call is TRBV19, the J call TRBJ2-2; TRBD1 might be the D (6 bases). The CDR3 is made up of 13 amino acids. Germline V gene sequence: CDR1 LNHDA, CDR2 SQIVND (reference sequence). Trimming took off 5 bases at V and 6 bases at J, with 10 bases between the two ends. Here the CDR3 reads CASSSQGAGELFF. The CDR3, as DNA: TGTGCCAGTAGTTCACAGGGAGCCGGGGAGCTGTTTTTT.

The rearrangement joins TRBV4-1 to TRBJ2-5; 13 bases agree with TRBD2. This CDR3 contains 15 residues. Losses at the gene ends were 4 bases for V and 5 bases for J; bases not matched to a gene: 4. In germline, CDR1 is MGHRA, CDR2 YSYEKL. CDR3 sequence reads: CASSRTSGRKETQYF. Written as DNA, the CDR3 is TGCGCCAGCAGCCGGACTAGCGGGAGAAAGGAGACCCAGTACTTC.

The V call is TRBV4-3, the J call TRBJ2-1, with a tentative D call TRBD2 (6 bases). Germline-derived CDR1 and CDR2 are LGHNA and YSLEER. Trimming took 4 bases from V and 6 from J, leaving 16 bases between them. CDR3 length: 15 residues. The CDR3 bases are TGCGCCAGCAGCCCGGGACTCTCGGGTTCCAATGAGCAGTTCTTC. Its translation: CASSPGLSGSNEQFF.

The V call is TRBV18, the J call TRBJ2-3, with D hard to call. The CDR3 contains 12 residues. Germline-derived CDR1 and CDR2 are KGHSH and LQKENI. V was trimmed by 1 base and J by 5 bases, leaving 4 bases between them. CDR3 region: CASSPLKDTQYF. CDR3 DNA: TGTGCCAGCTCACCACTCAAAGATACGCAGTATTTT.

This clone came up once. The genes are TRBV20-1 and TRBJ2-3; D might be TRBD1 (5 bases). CDR3 size: 15 residues. Germline CDR1 and CDR2: DFQATT and SNEGSKA (reference sequence). Trimming took off 3 bases at V and 9 bases at J, with 22 bases between the two ends. Here the CDR3 reads CSASVPQMLGATQYF. The DNA of the CDR3 is TGCAGTGCTAGTGTTCCGCAGATGCTTGGGGCCACGCAGTATTTT.

The chain combines TRBV15 with TRBJ1-6, with TRBD1 matching over 7 bases. The CDR3 has 14 residues. Unmatched junction bases numbered 0, after V lost 4 bases and J lost 3 bases. Germline V CDR1 and CDR2: LNHNV, YYDKDF (reference sequence). CDR3 sequence (DNA): TGTGCCACCAGCACAGGGGGCTATAATTCACCCCTCCACTTT. This translates into CATSTGGYNSPLHF. Using reference TRBV15 and TRBJ1-6 for the parts outside the CDR3, the full variable domain is DAMVIQNPRYQVTQFGKPVTLSCSQTLNHNVMYWYQQKSSQAPKLLFHYYDKDFNNEADTPDNFQSRRPNTSFCFLDIRSPGLGDTAMYLCATSTGGYNSPLHFGNGTRLTVT.

This chain joins TRBV19 and TRBJ2-2; 7 nucleotides match TRBD1. Per the germline V gene, CDR1 is LNHDA and CDR2 is SQIVND (reference sequence). CDR3 length equals 15 residues. The V segment lost 2 bases and the J segment 6 bases; nucleotides outside the gene matches: 6. CDR3 DNA: TGTGCCAGTAGTATACAGGGGGAGACTGCCGGGGAGCTGTTTTTT. Translated: CASSIQGETAGELFF.

V and J are TRBV18 and TRBJ2-7, with D uncertain. Trimming took off 3 bases at V and 0 bases at J, with 3 bases between the two ends. The CDR3 runs 12 residues. Germline V gives CDR1 KGHSH, CDR2 LQKENI. CDR3 region: CASSPNSYEQYF. CDR3 in DNA: TGTGCCAGCTCACCTAACTCCTACGAGCAGTACTTC.

With respect to this clone: Relative to the germline gene, one junction end is altered; a read error may explain this. The chain couples TRBV7-6 to TRBJ1-1; D uncertain. The germline V gene encodes CDR1 SGHVS and CDR2 FNYEAQ. This CDR3 spans 17 amino acids. CDR3 coding DNA: TGTGCCAGCACCTTAGCTCCCATTGGGCTGATGAACACTGAAGCTTTCTTT. This translates into CASTLAPIGLMNTEAFF.

CDR3 nucleotides: TGCGCCAGCAGTCCATGGGACAGGAACACTGAAGCTTTCTTT. Its translation is CASSPWDRNTEAFF. The chain is built from TRBV4-1 and TRBJ1-1; 7 nucleotides match TRBD1. Trimming took 6 bases from V and 1 from J; bases not matched to a gene: 5. CDR3 length equals 14 residues. Germline values: CDR1 MGHRA, CDR2 YSYEKL.

The chain recombines TRBV6-6 with TRBJ2-3; the D is unclear. The ends were cut back, 5 bases at V and 6 bases at J, with 9 bases in the middle. This CDR3 spans 12 amino acids. Germline V CDR1 and CDR2: MNHNY, SVGAGI (reference sequence). This CDR3 reads CASSPSGDTQYF. The CDR3 DNA is TGTGCCAGCAGTCCCTCCGGGGATACGCAGTATTTT.

This clone was seen only once. This sequence joins TRBV4-3 and TRBJ2-3; a possible D gene is TRBD2 (6 bases). The germline gives CDR1 LGHNA, CDR2 YSLEER. V was clipped by 2 bases and J by 4 bases, with 19 bases between them. The CDR3 contains 17 residues. The CDR3 sequence: CASSQTGVREVADTQYF. The CDR3 region has the DNA TGCGCCAGCAGCCAAACGGGAGTCAGGGAAGTGGCAGATACGCAGTATTTT.

This clone was picked up a small number of times. This sequence joins TRBV4-1 and TRBJ1-4, with 11 bases matching TRBD1. V was clipped by 3 bases and J by 8 bases; unmatched bases: 11. The CDR3 length is 17 residues. In germline, CDR1 is MGHRA, CDR2 YSYEKL. CDR3 residues: CASSQWPAGTGGEKLFF. CDR3 bases: TGCGCCAGCAGCCAGTGGCCCGCCGGGACAGGGGGGGAAAAACTGTTTTTT.

The chain recombines TRBV6-5 with TRBJ1-2, with 12 bases identical to TRBD1. Germline-derived CDR1 and CDR2 are MNHEY and SVGAGI. The CDR3 extends over 14 amino acids. J gave up 7 bases and V 9 bases, and 9 bases lay outside the gene matches. The CDR3 nucleotides are TGTGCCAGTCTTTGGGGACAGGGGGCGGGTGGCTACACCTTC. Translation: CASLWGQGAGGYTF.

This sequence joins TRBV18 and TRBJ1-2; D is undetermined. V lost 0 bases and J 4 bases, leaving 3 bases between the germline ends. Germline V gives CDR1 KGHSH, CDR2 LQKENI. The CDR3 contains 12 residues. The CDR3 bases are TGTGCCAGCTCACCACCGAGCTATGGCTACACCTTC. It translates to CASSPPSYGYTF. The full variable domain, completed using reference TRBV18 and TRBJ1-2, is NAGVMQNPRHLVRRRGQEARLRCSPMKGHSHVYWYRQLPEEGLKFMVYLQKENIIDESGMPKERFSAEFPKEGPSILRIQQVVRGDSAAYFCASSPPSYGYTFGSGTRLTVV.

This rearrangement joins TRBV7-9 to TRBJ1-6; possible D gene TRBD1, 6 bases. CDR3 length: 14 amino acids. V shed 2 bases and J shed 9 bases, with 11 bases lying between them. Germline V gives CDR1 SEHNR, CDR2 FQNEAQ (reference sequence). CDR3 loop: CASSLSGAGSPLHF. CDR3 bases: TGTGCCAGCAGCTTATCAGGGGCGGGTTCACCCCTCCACTTT.

As DNA, the CDR3 is TGTGCCAGCAGCTTAAGGCTAGCGGACCCGAGGGACATTCAGTACTTC. Its protein is CASSLRLADPRDIQYF. This chain uses TRBV11-2 with TRBJ2-4; TRBD2 matches at 7 bases. Germline V lookup: CDR1 SGHAT, CDR2 FQNNGV. The CDR3 covers 16 residues. J gave up 8 bases and V 2 bases, and 12 bases lay outside the gene matches.

CDR3 in amino acids: CASSQIQEQYF. CDR3 nucleotide sequence: TGTGCCAGCAGCCAAATTCAAGAGCAGTACTTC. V usage is TRBV7-2 and J usage is TRBJ2-7; D remains ambiguous. V lost 5 bases and J 7 bases, leaving 9 bases between the germline ends. This CDR3 has 11 residues. Germline lookup yields CDR1 SGHTA and CDR2 FQGNSA.

V and J are TRBV5-4 and TRBJ2-3; TRBD2 might be the D (5 bases). Germline CDR1 and CDR2: SGHNT and YYREEE (reference sequence). Trimming cost V 3 bases and J 3 bases, with 11 bases left between them. The CDR3 loop spans 14 amino acids. CDR3 residues: CASSSFPGTDTQYF. CDR3 sequence (DNA): TGTGCCAGCAGCTCCTTTCCGGGAACAGATACGCAGTATTTT.

V gene TRBV7-2 combines with J gene TRBJ1-2, with TRBD1 matching 11 bases. J was trimmed by 6 bases and V by 1 base; bases with no gene match: 4. The CDR3 contains 15 residues. Germline CDR1 reads SGHTA; CDR2 reads FQGNSA. The CDR3 sequence: CASSLGWDRGDGYTF. The CDR3 DNA reads as TGTGCCAGCAGCTTAGGATGGGACAGGGGGGATGGCTACACCTTC.

The chain combines TRBV5-1 with TRBJ2-7; TRBD2 aligns across 10 bases. The trim removed 3 bases at V and 4 bases at J, leaving 13 bases unmatched. This CDR3 region has 17 residues. Germline values: CDR1 SGHRS, CDR2 YFSETQ. CDR3 sequence (DNA): TGCGCCAGCAGCTCCATTCCGGGACTAGCGTCATTTTACGAGCAGTACTTC. Its translation: CASSSIPGLASFYEQYF.

This chain connects TRBV11-2 to TRBJ1-3, with D maybe TRBD1 (6 bases). V dropped 5 bases and J dropped 11 bases, with 22 bases sitting between them. CDR1 is SGHAT, CDR2 FQNNGV, per germline. This CDR3 has 15 residues. The DNA of the CDR3 is TGTGCCAGCAGCAGCCTCGACAGGCCCAGGGGCGCCATATATTTT. As protein: CASSSLDRPRGAIYF.

The chain carries TRBV5-4 and TRBJ2-1; 13 bases fit TRBD2. Per germline, CDR1 SGHNT and CDR2 YYREEE (reference sequence). This CDR3 region has 17 residues. V dropped 4 bases and J dropped 14; count of bases not matched to a gene: 18. The CDR3 sequence is CASSKGTSGIILNWEFF. The CDR3 DNA is TGTGCCAGCAGCAAGGGGACTAGCGGGATAATCCTAAATTGGGAGTTCTTC. The complete variable domain, with remaining parts taken from reference TRBV5-4 and TRBJ2-1, reads ETGVTQSPTHLIKTRGQQVTLRCSSQSGHNTVSWYQQALGQGPQFIFQYYREEENGRGNFPPRFSGLQFPNYSSELNVNALELDDSALYLCASSKGTSGIILNWEFFGPGTRLTVL.